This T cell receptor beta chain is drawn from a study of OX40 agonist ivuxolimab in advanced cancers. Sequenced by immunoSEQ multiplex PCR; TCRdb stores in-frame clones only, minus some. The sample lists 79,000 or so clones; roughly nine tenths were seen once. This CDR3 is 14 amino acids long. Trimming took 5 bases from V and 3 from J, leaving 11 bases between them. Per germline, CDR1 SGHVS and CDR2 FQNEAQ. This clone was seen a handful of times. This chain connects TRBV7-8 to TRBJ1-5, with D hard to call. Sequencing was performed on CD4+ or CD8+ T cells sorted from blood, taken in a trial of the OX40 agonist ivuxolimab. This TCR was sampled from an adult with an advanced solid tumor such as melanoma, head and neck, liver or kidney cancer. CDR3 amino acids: CASSGRDYNQPQHF. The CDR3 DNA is TGTGCCAGCAGCGGCCGGGATTACAATCAGCCCCAGCATTTT.